These 6 T cell receptor beta chains originate from one sample sequenced in a study of shared T cell receptors in the human thymus. TCRdb's copy holds only in-frame clones and misses some; the assay was immunoSEQ multiplex PCR. The repertoire holds approximately 580,000 clones, with around 82% as singletons. The same sample was also studied in work on human thymus T cells.

Sequencing used thymocytes. These receptors were collected from a boy under three years old with a congenital heart defect.

V and J are TRBV4-3 and TRBJ2-4; tentative D call: TRBD2 (6 bases). Germline CDR1 is LGHNA and CDR2 is YSLEER. Trimming removed 0 bases at V and 1 base at J, with 25 bases between. The CDR3 totals 21 residues. In DNA, the CDR3 is TGCGCCAGCAGCCAAGAACGGAGAGGGACTCCGCCAGGTTCGGCCAAAAACATTCAGTACTTC. Translated: CASSQERRGTPPGSAKNIQYF.

This clone was recorded only once. The chain has TRBV4-3 and TRBJ2-7, with D tentatively TRBD2 (5 bases). The CDR3 contains 16 residues. The germline gives CDR1 LGHNA, CDR2 YSLEER. Trimming took off 0 bases at V and 3 bases at J, with 15 bases between the two ends. The CDR3 spells CASSQDSRADYYEQYF. The CDR3 DNA sequence: TGCGCCAGCAGCCAAGATTCAAGGGCAGACTACTACGAGCAGTACTTC.

V usage is TRBV27 and J usage is TRBJ2-7, with D possibly TRBD2 on 6 matching bases. CDR3 size: 12 residues. V lost 9 bases and J lost 7, with 16 bases in between. Germline V CDR1 and CDR2: MNHEY, SMNVEV (reference sequence). The CDR3 reads CARNALRGEQYF. The CDR3 nucleotides read TGTGCCAGGAATGCCCTTCGGGGGGAGCAGTACTTC.

The chain combines TRBV7-3 with TRBJ2-7, with TRBD1 identical over 8 bases. Germline CDR1 and CDR2: SGHTA and FQGTGA. There are 14 residues in the CDR3. With V trimmed by 2 bases and J by 7 bases, 7 bases remained unmatched. CDR3 region: CASSLHGQGIEQYF. Written as DNA, the CDR3 is TGTGCCAGCAGCTTACACGGACAGGGCATTGAGCAGTACTTC.

The gene calls are TRBV6-1 and TRBJ2-7; 8 nucleotides align to TRBD2. The CDR3 consists of 14 residues. In germline, CDR1 is MNHNS, CDR2 SASEGT. Trimming cost V 3 bases and J 7 bases; bases outside gene matches: 8. DNA of the CDR3: TGTGCCAGCAGTGATCAGCGGGAGACCCGGGAGCAGTACTTC. Protein sequence: CASSDQRETREQYF.

This chain uses TRBV2 with TRBJ2-1, with a weak D call TRBD1 (6 bases). From germline, CDR1 is SNHLY and CDR2 FYNNEI. The CDR3 consists of 12 residues. Trimming left V 6 bases short and J 9 bases short, with 12 bases between. The chain's CDR3 is CASRPLGGEQFF. As DNA, the CDR3 is TGTGCCAGCAGACCACTAGGGGGTGAGCAGTTCTTC.